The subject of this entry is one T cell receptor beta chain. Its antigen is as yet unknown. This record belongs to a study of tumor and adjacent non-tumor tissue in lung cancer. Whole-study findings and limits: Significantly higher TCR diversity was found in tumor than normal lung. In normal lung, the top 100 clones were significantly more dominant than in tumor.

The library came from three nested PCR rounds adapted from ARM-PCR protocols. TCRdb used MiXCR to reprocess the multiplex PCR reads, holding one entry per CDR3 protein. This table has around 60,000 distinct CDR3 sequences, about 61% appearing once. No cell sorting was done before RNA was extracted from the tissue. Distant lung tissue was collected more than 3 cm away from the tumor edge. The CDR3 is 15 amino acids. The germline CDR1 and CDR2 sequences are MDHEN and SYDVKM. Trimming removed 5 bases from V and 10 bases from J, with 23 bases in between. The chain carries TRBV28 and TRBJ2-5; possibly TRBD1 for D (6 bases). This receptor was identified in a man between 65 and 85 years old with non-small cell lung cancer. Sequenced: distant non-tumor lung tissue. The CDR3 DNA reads TGTGCCAGCAGTGAGTACAGGTCACTTCCAGGGGTCCAGTACTTC. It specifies CASSEYRSLPGVQYF.